This T cell receptor (beta chain) stems from a study of tumor and adjacent non-tumor tissue in lung cancer. Whole-study context: Samples averaged around 4 million productive TCRbeta reads each.

RNA was extracted from bulk tissue without any cell sorting. Chemotherapy-naive patients with new lung cancer underwent thoracic surgery in China, August–late 2014. General study points: Top 100 clones took a larger repertoire share in normal lung. Tumor tissue had significantly higher TCR diversity than normal lung.

As concerns this clonotype: Antigen: not known. Given a much more abundant clone one base away, this may be a read error.

A modified ARM-PCR protocol with three rounds of nested PCR amplified TCRbeta. Via MiXCR, TCRdb re-called the multiplex PCR reads, giving one row per CDR3 protein. The sample comprises roughly 220,000 distinct CDR3 sequences, 70% to 75% of which are singletons, and approximately 26% rests with the top ten. This CDR3 has 15 amino acids. CDR1 and CDR2 from the germline V gene are SGHAT and FQNNGV. The trim removed 4 bases at V and 3 bases at J, leaving 2 bases unmatched. What was sequenced was lung tumor tissue. V and J are TRBV11-2 and TRBJ1-6; TRBD1 agrees at 8 bases. The TCR originated in a man in his fifties or sixties with non-small cell lung cancer. DNA for the CDR3: TGTGCCAGCAGCTCGGGACAGGACTATAATTCACCCCTCCACTTT. Its protein product is CASSSGQDYNSPLHF.